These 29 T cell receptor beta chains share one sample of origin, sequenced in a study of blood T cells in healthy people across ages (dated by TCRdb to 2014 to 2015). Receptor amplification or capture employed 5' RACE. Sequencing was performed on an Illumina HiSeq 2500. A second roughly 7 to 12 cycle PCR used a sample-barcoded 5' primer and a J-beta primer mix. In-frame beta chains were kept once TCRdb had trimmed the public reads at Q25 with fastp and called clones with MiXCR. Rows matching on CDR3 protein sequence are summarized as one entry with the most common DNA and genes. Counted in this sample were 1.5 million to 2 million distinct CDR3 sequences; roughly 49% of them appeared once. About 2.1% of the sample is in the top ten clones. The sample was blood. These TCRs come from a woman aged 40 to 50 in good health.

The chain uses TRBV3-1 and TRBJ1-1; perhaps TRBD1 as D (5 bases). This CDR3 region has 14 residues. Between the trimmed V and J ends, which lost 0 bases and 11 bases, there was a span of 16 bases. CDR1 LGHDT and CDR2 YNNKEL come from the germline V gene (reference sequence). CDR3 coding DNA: TGTGCCAGCAGCCAAGATCGACGGGGGAGCCGGGCTTTCTTT. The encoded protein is CASSQDRRGSRAFF.

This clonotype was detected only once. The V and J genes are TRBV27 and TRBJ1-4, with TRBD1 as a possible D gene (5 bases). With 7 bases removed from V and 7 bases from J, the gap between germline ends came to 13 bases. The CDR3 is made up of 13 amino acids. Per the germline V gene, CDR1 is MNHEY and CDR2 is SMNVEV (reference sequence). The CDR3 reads CASTTGGREKLFF. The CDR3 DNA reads TGTGCCAGCACCACCGGGGGTCGTGAAAAACTGTTTTTT.

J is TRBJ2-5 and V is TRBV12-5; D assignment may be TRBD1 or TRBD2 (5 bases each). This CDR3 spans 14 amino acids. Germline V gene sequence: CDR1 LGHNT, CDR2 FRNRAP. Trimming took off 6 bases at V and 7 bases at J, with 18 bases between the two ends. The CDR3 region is CASGEAGLHGTQYF. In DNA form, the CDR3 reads TGTGCTAGTGGGGAGGCAGGGCTACATGGGACCCAGTACTTC.

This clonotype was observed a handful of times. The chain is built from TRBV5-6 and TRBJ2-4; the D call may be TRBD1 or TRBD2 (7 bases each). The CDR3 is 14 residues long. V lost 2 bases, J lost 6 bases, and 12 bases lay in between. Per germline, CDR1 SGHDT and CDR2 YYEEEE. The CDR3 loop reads CASSLPGGANIQYF. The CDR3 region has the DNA TGTGCCAGCAGCTTACCAGGGGGGGCAAACATTCAGTACTTC.

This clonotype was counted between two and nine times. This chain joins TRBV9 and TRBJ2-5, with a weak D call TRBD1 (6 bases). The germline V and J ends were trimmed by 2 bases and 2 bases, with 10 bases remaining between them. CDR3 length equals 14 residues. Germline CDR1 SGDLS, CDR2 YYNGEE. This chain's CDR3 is CASSVGAAQETQYF. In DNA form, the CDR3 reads TGTGCCAGCAGCGTGGGGGCAGCACAAGAGACCCAGTACTTC.

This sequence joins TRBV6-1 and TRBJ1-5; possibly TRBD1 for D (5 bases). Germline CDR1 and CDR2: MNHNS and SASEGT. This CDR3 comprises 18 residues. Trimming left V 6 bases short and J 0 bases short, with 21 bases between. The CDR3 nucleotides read TGTGCCAGCAGCCCCCACAGGAAGGACCCTGTTAGCAATCAGCCCCAGCATTTT. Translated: CASSPHRKDPVSNQPQHF.

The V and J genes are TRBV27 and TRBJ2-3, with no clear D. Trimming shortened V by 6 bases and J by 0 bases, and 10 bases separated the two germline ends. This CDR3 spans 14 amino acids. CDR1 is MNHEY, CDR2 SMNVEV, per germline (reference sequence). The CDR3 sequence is CASSGRISTDTQYF. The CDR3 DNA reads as TGTGCCAGCAGCGGCAGAATTAGCACAGATACGCAGTATTTT.

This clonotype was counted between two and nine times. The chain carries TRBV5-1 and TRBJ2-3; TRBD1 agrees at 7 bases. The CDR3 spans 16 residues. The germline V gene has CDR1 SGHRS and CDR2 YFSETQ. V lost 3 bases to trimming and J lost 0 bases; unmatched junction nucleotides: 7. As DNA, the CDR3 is TGCGCCAGCAGCTCAGCTACAGGGGTGAGCACAGATACGCAGTATTTT. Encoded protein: CASSSATGVSTDTQYF.

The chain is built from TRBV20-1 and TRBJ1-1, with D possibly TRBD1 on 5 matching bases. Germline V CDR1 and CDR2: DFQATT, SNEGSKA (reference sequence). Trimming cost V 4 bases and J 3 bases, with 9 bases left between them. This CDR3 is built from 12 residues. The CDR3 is CSAKETDTEAFF. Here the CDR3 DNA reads TGCAGTGCTAAAGAGACAGACACTGAAGCTTTCTTT.

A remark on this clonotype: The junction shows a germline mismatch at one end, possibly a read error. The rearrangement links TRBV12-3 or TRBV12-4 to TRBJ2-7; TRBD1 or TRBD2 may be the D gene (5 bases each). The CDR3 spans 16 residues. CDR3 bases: TGTGCCGGCAGACAAGTAGCCGGGACGAGCTCCTACGAGCAGTACTTC. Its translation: CAGRQVAGTSSYEQYF.

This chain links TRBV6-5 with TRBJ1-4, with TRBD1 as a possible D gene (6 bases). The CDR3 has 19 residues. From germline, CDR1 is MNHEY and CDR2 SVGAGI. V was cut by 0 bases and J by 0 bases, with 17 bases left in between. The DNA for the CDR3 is TGTGCCAGCAGTTACTCCAACATTGGGAGGGGGGCAACTAATGAAAAACTGTTTTTT. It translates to CASSYSNIGRGATNEKLFF.

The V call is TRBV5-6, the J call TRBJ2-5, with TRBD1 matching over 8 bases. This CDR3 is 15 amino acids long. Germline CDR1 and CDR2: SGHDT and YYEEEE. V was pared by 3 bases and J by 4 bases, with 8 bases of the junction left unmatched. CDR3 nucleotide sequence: TGTGCCAGCAGCTATACGGGACAGGTAGTAGAGACCCAGTACTTC. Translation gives CASSYTGQVVETQYF.

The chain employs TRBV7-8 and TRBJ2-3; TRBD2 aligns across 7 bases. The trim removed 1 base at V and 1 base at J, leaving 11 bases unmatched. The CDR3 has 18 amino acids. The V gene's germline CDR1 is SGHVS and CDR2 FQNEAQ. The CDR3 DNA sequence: TGTGCCAGCAGCTTAGGTCAAGGGATGAGCGGGGGCACAGATACGCAGTATTTT. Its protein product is CASSLGQGMSGGTDTQYF.

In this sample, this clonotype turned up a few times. The CDR3 here is CASSLESRELAKNIQYF. The CDR3 region has the DNA TGTGCCAGCAGCTTAGAGAGCCGCGAGTTAGCCAAAAACATTCAGTACTTC. V usage is TRBV7-6 and J usage is TRBJ2-4; D remains unclear. In germline, CDR1 is SGHVS, CDR2 FNYEAQ. V lost 1 base and J lost 0, with 13 bases in between. CDR3 length: 17 amino acids. Filled out from reference TRBV7-6 and TRBJ2-4, the complete variable domain reads GAGVSQSPRYKVTKRGQDVALRCDPISGHVSLYWYRQALGQGPEFLTYFNYEAQQDKSGLPNDRFSAERPEGSISTLTIQRTEQRDSAMYRCASSLESRELAKNIQYFGAGTRLSVL.

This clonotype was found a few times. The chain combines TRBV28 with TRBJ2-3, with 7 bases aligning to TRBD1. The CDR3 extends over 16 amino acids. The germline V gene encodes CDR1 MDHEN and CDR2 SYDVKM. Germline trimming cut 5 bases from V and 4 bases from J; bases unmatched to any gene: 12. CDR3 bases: TGTGCCAGCAGTCCACGGGACAGAAGGTTGGCAGATACGCAGTATTTT. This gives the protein CASSPRDRRLADTQYF. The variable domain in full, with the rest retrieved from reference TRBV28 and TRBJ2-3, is DVKVTQSSRYLVKRTGEKVFLECVQDMDHENMFWYRQDPGLGLRLIYFSYDVKMKEKGDIPEGYSVSREKKERFSLILESASTNQTSMYLCASSPRDRRLADTQYFGPGTRLTVL.

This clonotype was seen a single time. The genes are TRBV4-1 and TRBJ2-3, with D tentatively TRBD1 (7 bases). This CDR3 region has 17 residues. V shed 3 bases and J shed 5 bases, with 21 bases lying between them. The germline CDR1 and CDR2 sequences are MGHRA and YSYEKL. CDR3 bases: TGCGCCAGCAGCCACGCCAGGGGGGCTAGAAGGGTAGATACGCAGTATTTT. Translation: CASSHARGARRVDTQYF.

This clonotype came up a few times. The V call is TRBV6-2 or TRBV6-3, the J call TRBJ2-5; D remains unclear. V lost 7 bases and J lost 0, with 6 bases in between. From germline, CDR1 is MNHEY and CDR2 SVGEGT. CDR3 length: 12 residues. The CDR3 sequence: CASNDNQETQYF. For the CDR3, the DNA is TGTGCCAGCAACGACAACCAAGAGACCCAGTACTTC.

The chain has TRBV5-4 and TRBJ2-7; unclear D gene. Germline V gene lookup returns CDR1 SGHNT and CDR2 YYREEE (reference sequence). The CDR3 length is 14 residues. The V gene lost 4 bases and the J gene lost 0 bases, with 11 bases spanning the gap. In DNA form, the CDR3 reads TGTGCCAGCAGCCACGCGAGCAGCTCCTACGAGCAGTACTTC. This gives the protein CASSHASSSYEQYF.

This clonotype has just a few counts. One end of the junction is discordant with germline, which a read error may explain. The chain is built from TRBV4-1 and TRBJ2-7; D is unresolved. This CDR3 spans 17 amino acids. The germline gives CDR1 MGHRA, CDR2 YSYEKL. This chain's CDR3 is CASSQGCARMNSYEQYF. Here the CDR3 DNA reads TGCGCCAGCAGCCAAGGCTGCGCTCGGATGAACTCCTACGAGCAGTACTTT.

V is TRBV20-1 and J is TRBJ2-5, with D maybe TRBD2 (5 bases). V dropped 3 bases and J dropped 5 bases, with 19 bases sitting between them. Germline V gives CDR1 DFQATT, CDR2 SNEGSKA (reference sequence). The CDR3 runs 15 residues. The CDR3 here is CSASNLAGSPETQYF. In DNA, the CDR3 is TGCAGTGCTAGCAATCTAGCTGGGTCCCCTGAGACCCAGTACTTC.

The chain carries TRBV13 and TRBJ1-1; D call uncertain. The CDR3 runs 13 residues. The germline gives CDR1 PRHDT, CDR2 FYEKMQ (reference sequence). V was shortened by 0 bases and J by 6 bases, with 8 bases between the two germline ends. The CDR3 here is CASSLGLAAEAFF. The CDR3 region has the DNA TGTGCCAGCAGCTTAGGATTGGCGGCTGAAGCTTTCTTT.

In nucleotides, the CDR3 is TGTGCCAGCAGCCTCCTTGGGGGAGTGTATGGCTACACCTTC. Amino acid sequence: CASSLLGGVYGYTF. The rearrangement links TRBV6-2 or TRBV6-3 to TRBJ1-2, with D possibly TRBD1 on 5 matching bases. Germline CDR1 and CDR2: MNHEY and SVGEGT. This CDR3 has 14 amino acids. Trimming stripped 6 bases from V and 5 bases from J, with 16 bases between.

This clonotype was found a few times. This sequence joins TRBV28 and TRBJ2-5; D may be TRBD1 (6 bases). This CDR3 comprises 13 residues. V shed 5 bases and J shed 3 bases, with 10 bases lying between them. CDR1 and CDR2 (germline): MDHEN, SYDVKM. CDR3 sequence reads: CASSHGQKETQYF. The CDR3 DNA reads TGTGCCAGCAGTCATGGACAGAAAGAGACCCAGTACTTC.

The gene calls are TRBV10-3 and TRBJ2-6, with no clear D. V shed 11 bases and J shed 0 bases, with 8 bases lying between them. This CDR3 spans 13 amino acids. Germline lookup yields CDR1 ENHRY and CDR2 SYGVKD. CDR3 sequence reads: CAVLPSGANVLTF. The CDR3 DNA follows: TGTGCCGTCCTCCCCTCTGGGGCCAACGTCCTGACTTTC.

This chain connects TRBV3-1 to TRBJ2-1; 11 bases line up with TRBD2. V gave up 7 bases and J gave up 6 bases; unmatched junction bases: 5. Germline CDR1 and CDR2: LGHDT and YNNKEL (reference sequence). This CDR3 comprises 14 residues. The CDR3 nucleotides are TGTGCCAGCAAGTGGACTAGCGGGTCCAATGAGCAGTTCTTC. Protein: CASKWTSGSNEQFF.

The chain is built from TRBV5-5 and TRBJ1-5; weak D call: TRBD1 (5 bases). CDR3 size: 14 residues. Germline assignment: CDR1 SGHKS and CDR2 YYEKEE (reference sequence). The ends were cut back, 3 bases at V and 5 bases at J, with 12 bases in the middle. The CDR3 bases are TGTGCCAGCAGCTCGGGGGTACCCTATCAGCCCCAGCATTTT. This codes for CASSSGVPYQPQHF.

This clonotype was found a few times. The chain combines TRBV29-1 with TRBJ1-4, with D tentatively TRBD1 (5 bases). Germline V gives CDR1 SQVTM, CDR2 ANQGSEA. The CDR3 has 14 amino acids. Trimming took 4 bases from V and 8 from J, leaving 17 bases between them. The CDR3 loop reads CSVGGGLAEEKLFF. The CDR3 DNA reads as TGCAGCGTTGGGGGGGGATTGGCAGAGGAAAAACTGTTTTTT.

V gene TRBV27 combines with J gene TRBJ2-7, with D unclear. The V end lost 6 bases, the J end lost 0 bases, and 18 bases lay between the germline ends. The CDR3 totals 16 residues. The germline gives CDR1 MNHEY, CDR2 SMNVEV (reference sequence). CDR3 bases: TGTGCCAGCAGCTATACGGCCGGGTCCAGCTCCTACGAGCAGTACTTC. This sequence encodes CASSYTAGSSSYEQYF.

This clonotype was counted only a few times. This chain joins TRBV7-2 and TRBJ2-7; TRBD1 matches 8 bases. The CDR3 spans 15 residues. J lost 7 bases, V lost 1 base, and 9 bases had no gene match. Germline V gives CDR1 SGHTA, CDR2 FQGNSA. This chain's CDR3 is CASSLEARGPGEQYF. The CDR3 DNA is TGTGCCAGCAGCTTAGAGGCCAGGGGGCCAGGGGAGCAGTACTTC.